The clone carrying this TCR beta chain has a handful of counts. This sample is part of a study of T-cell memory formation after mild COVID-19. TCRdb passed the 5' RACE reads through MiXCR, listing each CDR3 protein once. The sample records some 450,000 distinct CDR3 sequences, over 15% being singletons. Germline V gene sequence: CDR1 KGHDR, CDR2 SFDVKD. The CDR3 runs 14 residues. Trimming shortened V by 8 bases and J by 4 bases, and 13 bases separated the two germline ends. Sequencing input: PBMCs or a T cell subset sorted from them (not recorded which). The rearrangement joins TRBV24-1 to TRBJ1-4; D not certain. This TCR was sampled from an adult woman who had mild COVID-19 (a few samples of this study predate the infection). Cell type and time point are not known. As DNA, the CDR3 is TGTGCCACCACAGTGCATCGGCTTAATGAAAAACTGTTTTTT. Protein: CATTVHRLNEKLFF.